This record concerns one T cell receptor beta chain sequence. TCRdb called the 5' RACE reads again in MiXCR, with one record for every CDR3 protein. Among tens of thousands of distinct CDR3 sequences listed, 8% to 9.5% were seen once. V lost 6 bases to trimming and J lost 0 bases; unmatched junction nucleotides: 6. CDR3 length: 14 amino acids. From germline, CDR1 is SQVTM and CDR2 ANQGSEA. The sample originates from a study of early T cells in non-severe SARS-CoV-2 infection. The sequencing input was whole blood. This TCR was sampled from an adult who was a healthcare worker with PCR-confirmed SARS-CoV-2 infection or an uninfected control (not recorded which). The genes are TRBV29-1 and TRBJ2-5, with 8 positions matching TRBD2. The CDR3 here is CSVQTSGHQETQYF. The CDR3 coding sequence is TGCAGCGTGCAAACTAGCGGCCACCAAGAGACCCAGTACTTC.